This is a list of T cell receptor beta chains from one sample in a study of OX40 agonist ivuxolimab in advanced cancers. Libraries were prepared by immunoSEQ multiplex PCR; TCRdb keeps only in-frame clonotypes and omits some of them. This table holds over 25,000 clones, 81% found once. Sample: CD4+ or CD8+ T cells sorted from blood, taken in a trial of the OX40 agonist ivuxolimab. These receptors came from an adult with an advanced solid tumor such as melanoma, head and neck, liver or kidney cancer. The CDR3 runs from the conserved cysteine through the conserved F or W. A D gene is named only where the DNA matches it firmly. Not every row has a clone size; where given, it reads once, few, many or a size class.

TRBD1	once	TRBJ1-5	TRBV19	CASMGDRSLYSNQPQHF	TGTGCCAGTATGGGGGACAGAAGCCTTTATAGCAATCAGCCCCAGCATTTT
NA	NA	TRBJ1-1	TRBV5-4	CASSLAREVTEAFF	TGTGCCAGCAGCTTGGCCCGGGAGGTCACTGAAGCTTTCTTT
NA	once	TRBJ1-5	TRBV4-2	CASSQDSGSSQPQHF	TGTGCCAGCAGCCAAGATTCAGGGTCGTCCCAGCCCCAGCATTTT
NA	NA	TRBJ2-2	TRBV11-2	CASSFNTGELFF	TGTGCCAGCAGCTTTAACACCGGGGAGCTGTTTTTT
NA	once	TRBJ2-5	TRBV9	CASSLQGTQETQYF	TGTGCCAGCAGCCTTCAAGGGACACAAGAGACCCAGTACTTC
TRBD1	NA	TRBJ1-1	TRBV29-1	CSARTGGASEAFF	TGCAGCGCCCGTACAGGGGGCGCATCTGAAGCTTTCTTT
NA	NA	TRBJ1-6	TRBV6-1	CASSEDGAQYSPLHF	TGTGCCAGCAGTGAAGACGGAGCGCAGTATTCACCCCTCCACTTT
TRBD1	NA	TRBJ2-1	TRBV13	CASSPWDRGNNEQFF	TGTGCCAGCAGCCCCTGGGACAGGGGGAACAATGAGCAGTTCTTC
NA	NA	TRBJ2-6	TRBV19	CASSIGSGANVLTF	TGTGCCAGTAGTATTGGGTCTGGGGCCAACGTCCTGACTTTC
TRBD2	NA	TRBJ2-7	TRBV14	CASSQDRTSGNPEYEQYF	TGTGCCAGCAGCCAAGATAGGACTAGCGGAAATCCAGAATACGAGCAGTACTTC
TRBD2	NA	TRBJ2-1	TRBV11-2	CASSPPGTSGANEQFF	TGTGCCAGCAGCCCTCCCGGGACTAGCGGGGCCAATGAGCAGTTCTTC
NA	NA	TRBJ2-7	TRBV5-1	CASRVSEQSYEQYF	TGCGCCAGCCGAGTGTCAGAACAATCCTACGAGCAGTACTTC
NA	once	TRBJ2-5	TRBV7-9	CASSLAWGETQYF	TGTGCCAGCAGCTTAGCATGGGGGGAGACCCAGTACTTC
NA	NA	TRBJ2-7	TRBV10-3	CAISESIKGEQYF	TGTGCCATCAGTGAGTCGATTAAGGGCGAGCAGTACTTC
NA	NA	TRBJ2-7	TRBV11-2	CASSLGAPGYEQYF	TGTGCCAGCAGCTTAGGGGCCCCTGGGTACGAGCAGTACTTC
NA	NA	TRBJ2-3	TRBV11-2	CASRALEGPTDTQYF	TGTGCCAGCAGGGCGTTGGAGGGTCCCACAGATACGCAGTATTTT
NA	NA	TRBJ2-7	TRBV6-1	CASSWSYEQYF	TGTGCCAGCAGTTGGAGCTACGAGCAGTACTTC
NA	few	TRBJ1-5	TRBV7-8	CASQTEVGNQPQHF	TGTGCCAGTCAGACCGAGGTGGGCAATCAGCCCCAGCATTTT
TRBD1	NA	TRBJ2-5	TRBV2	CASSAGQAGETQYF	TGTGCCAGCAGTGCAGGACAGGCTGGGGAGACCCAGTACTTC
TRBD1	NA	TRBJ2-7	TRBV2	CASSEAWDSALYEQYF	TGTGCCAGCAGTGAAGCCTGGGACAGTGCCCTCTACGAGCAGTACTTC
NA	once	TRBJ1-6	TRBV11-2	CASSLDFRASSYNSPLHF	TGTGCCAGCAGCTTAGATTTTCGGGCGAGCTCCTATAATTCACCCCTCCACTTT
NA	NA	TRBJ2-1	TRBV11-2	CASSFFYLDEQFF	TGTGCCAGCAGCTTTTTTTATCTTGATGAGCAGTTCTTC